A single sample is the source of the 22 T cell receptor beta chains below, sequenced in a study of blood T cell repertoires in COVID-19. Clones were sequenced by immunoSEQ multiplex PCR, and TCRdb holds only the in-frame ones, with some missing. The sample comprises 110,000 or so clones, 85% to 90% of which are singletons, and 1.1% rests with the top ten. The sequenced sample consisted of peripheral blood. The receptors originated from a human donor in a cohort sampled during active COVID-19.

The genes are TRBV5-6 and TRBJ2-3, with 8 bases that match TRBD2. The V gene's germline CDR1 is SGHDT and CDR2 YYEEEE. V was clipped by 3 bases and J by 6 bases; unmatched bases: 12. There are 16 residues in the CDR3. CDR3 residues: CASSSRPGAGEDTQYF. CDR3 sequence (DNA): TGTGCCAGCAGCTCCCGCCCGGGAGCGGGGGAGGATACGCAGTATTTT.

V is TRBV4-2 and J is TRBJ1-3; D unresolved. With 0 bases removed from V and 4 bases from J, the gap between germline ends came to 10 bases. The V gene's germline CDR1 is LGHNA and CDR2 YNFKEQ. This CDR3 has 15 residues. This chain's CDR3 is CASSQEETTGNTIYF. In DNA form, the CDR3 reads TGTGCCAGCAGCCAAGAGGAGACTACGGGAAACACCATATATTTT.

CDR3: CASSLGQGPQSDGYTF. As DNA, the CDR3 is TGTGCCAGCAGCTTAGGGCAGGGGCCCCAGTCGGATGGCTACACCTTC. The chain recombines TRBV11-3 with TRBJ1-2; D perhaps matches TRBD1 (6 bases). The CDR3 extends over 16 amino acids. The V end lost 1 base, the J end lost 6 bases, and 18 bases lay between the germline ends. The germline V gene has CDR1 SGHNT and CDR2 YENEEA.

Only one count was recorded for this clone. The J gene is TRBJ2-3, the V gene TRBV5-6, with D possibly matching TRBD1 (6 bases). Germline assignment: CDR1 SGHDT and CDR2 YYEEEE. Trimming stripped 2 bases from V and 1 base from J, with 11 bases between. The length of the CDR3 is 15 residues. The CDR3 DNA follows: TGTGCCAGCAGCTTATGGGGGCCGGGCACAGATACGCAGTATTTT. Its translation: CASSLWGPGTDTQYF.

The rearrangement links TRBV15 to TRBJ1-6; no firm D call. The CDR3 runs 13 residues. Germline lookup yields CDR1 LNHNV and CDR2 YYDKDF (reference sequence). The germline V and J ends were trimmed by 1 base and 10 bases, with 8 bases remaining between them. The CDR3 spells CATSRVGESPLHF. The CDR3 nucleotides are TGTGCCACCAGCAGAGTCGGGGAGTCACCCCTCCACTTT. Full variable domain (outside the CDR3, taken from reference TRBV15 and TRBJ1-6): DAMVIQNPRYQVTQFGKPVTLSCSQTLNHNVMYWYQQKSSQAPKLLFHYYDKDFNNEADTPDNFQSRRPNTSFCFLDIRSPGLGDTAMYLCATSRVGESPLHFGNGTRLTVT.

The rearrangement joins TRBV9 to TRBJ2-1, with TRBD1 matching over 10 bases. The ends lost 3 bases at V and 3 bases at J; junction bases unmatched: 3. The germline CDR1 and CDR2 sequences are SGDLS and YYNGEE. CDR3 size: 15 residues. CDR3: CASSAGTGDYNEQFF. In nucleotides, the CDR3 is TGTGCCAGCAGCGCCGGGACAGGGGACTACAATGAGCAGTTCTTC. The whole variable domain, filled in from reference TRBV9 and TRBJ2-1, reads DSGVTQTPKHLITATGQRVTLRCSPRSGDLSVYWYQQSLDQGLQFLIQYYNGEERAKGNILERFSAQQFPDLHSELNLSSLELGDSALYFCASSAGTGDYNEQFFGPGTRLTVL.

V is TRBV5-4 and J is TRBJ2-3, with a possible D match to TRBD1 (5 bases). Looked up from germline, CDR1 is SGHNT and CDR2 is YYREEE (reference sequence). This CDR3 is 14 amino acids long. The germline V and J ends were trimmed by 3 bases and 2 bases, with 10 bases remaining between them. CDR3 protein: CASSSRQTTDTQYF. The CDR3 DNA is TGTGCCAGCAGCTCACGACAGACCACAGATACGCAGTATTTT.

This chain uses TRBV27 with TRBJ1-1, with 7 bases identical to TRBD1. CDR1 is MNHEY and CDR2 is SMNVEV in the germline V gene (reference sequence). V dropped 0 bases and J dropped 4; count of bases not matched to a gene: 5. The CDR3 totals 15 residues. This CDR3 reads CASSLSAAGGTEAFF. For the CDR3, the DNA is TGTGCCAGCAGTTTATCCGCCGCAGGGGGCACTGAAGCTTTCTTT.

V usage is TRBV6-1 and J usage is TRBJ2-7; 11 nucleotides match TRBD2. CDR1 and CDR2 from the germline V gene are MNHNS and SASEGT. The V gene end was trimmed by 4 bases and the J gene end by 3 bases; junction bases not matched to a gene: 8. CDR3 size: 16 residues. The CDR3 loop is CASSVVGLAGNYEQYF. The CDR3 coding sequence is TGTGCCAGCAGTGTCGTCGGACTAGCGGGTAACTACGAGCAGTACTTC.

The rearrangement joins TRBV2 to TRBJ2-3; weak D call: TRBD2 (7 bases). Germline CDR1 and CDR2: SNHLY and FYNNEI. The CDR3 loop spans 15 amino acids. V lost 8 bases and J lost 4, with 19 bases in between. CDR3 DNA: TGTGCCAGCGCGGGGAAGGGGGGGGTCCCAGATACGCAGTATTTT. It specifies CASAGKGGVPDTQYF.

This chain links TRBV27 with TRBJ2-2; D is perhaps TRBD2 (6 bases). Germline-derived CDR1 and CDR2 are MNHEY and SMNVEV (reference sequence). The V and J ends lost 6 bases and 4 bases respectively, with 21 bases between them. This CDR3 has 17 amino acids. CDR3 sequence reads: CASRFGAEGLGTGELFF. The CDR3 DNA sequence: TGTGCCAGCAGGTTTGGCGCGGAGGGGCTTGGCACCGGGGAGCTGTTTTTT.

This chain connects TRBV30 to TRBJ1-5; 9 nucleotides agree with TRBD1. The germline V gene encodes CDR1 GTSNPN and CDR2 SVGIG (reference sequence). V shed 7 bases, J shed 2 bases, and the junction held 15 bases outside the gene matches. This CDR3 is built from 17 residues. This chain's CDR3 is CAFRGQGRRLGNQPQHF. The CDR3 coding sequence is TGTGCCTTCCGGGGACAGGGCAGGAGGTTAGGCAATCAGCCCCAGCATTTT.

This clone was counted once. This chain connects TRBV4-1 to TRBJ2-3; the match to TRBD2 covers 14 bases. The CDR3 consists of 16 residues. V trimming: 5 bases; J trimming: 5 bases; junction bases outside the gene matches: 6. Germline V gene lookup returns CDR1 MGHRA and CDR2 YSYEKL. The CDR3 spells CASSETSGGAGDTQYF. Written as DNA, the CDR3 is TGCGCCAGCAGCGAGACTAGCGGGGGGGCTGGAGATACGCAGTATTTT.

The chain joins TRBV23-1 to TRBJ1-5, with D hard to call. TRBV23-1 is treated as an ORF (open reading frame) with a function not yet certain. Trimming pared 4 bases from V and 4 bases from J, leaving 29 bases between. The CDR3 is made up of 20 amino acids. The CDR3 DNA is TGCGCCAGCAGTCGTTTTATTGGGTTACTTATCGGCAGAGCGAATCAGCCCCAGCATTTT. Its translation is CASSRFIGLLIGRANQPQHF.

This clone was seen a few times. The chain employs TRBV28 and TRBJ1-6; TRBD1 matches 9 bases. From germline, CDR1 is MDHEN and CDR2 SYDVKM. Trimming took 2 bases from V and 7 from J; bases not matched to a gene: 3. The CDR3 runs to 15 residues. Here the CDR3 DNA reads TGTGCCAGCAGTTTAGGACAGGGGAGGAATTCACCCCTCCACTTT. Its protein is CASSLGQGRNSPLHF.

J is TRBJ2-7 and V is TRBV7-9; no reliable D call. Trimming removed 6 bases from V and 5 bases from J, with 20 bases in between. Germline values: CDR1 SEHNR, CDR2 FQNEAQ (reference sequence). CDR3 length: 15 amino acids. The CDR3 DNA is TGTGCCAGCAGTTCATCCGGTCAGGCACCCCACGAGCAGTACTTC. It is translated as CASSSSGQAPHEQYF.

This chain links TRBV4-2 with TRBJ2-5, with 7 bases that match TRBD1. Germline CDR1 reads LGHNA; CDR2 reads YNFKEQ. The CDR3 sequence is 16 residues long. V shed 1 base, J shed 5 bases, and the junction held 10 bases outside the gene matches. CDR3 sequence: CASSQVSGTVEETQYF. CDR3 nucleotides: TGTGCCAGCAGCCAAGTTTCCGGGACAGTGGAGGAGACCCAGTACTTC.

The CDR3 DNA reads TGTGCCAGCAGTCTCCCAGGGTACGAGCAGTACTTC. Protein product: CASSLPGYEQYF. The chain uses TRBV6-5 and TRBJ2-7; maybe TRBD1 (5 bases). Trimming stripped 5 bases from V and 4 bases from J, with 9 bases between. Germline CDR1 reads MNHEY; CDR2 reads SVGAGI. CDR3 length: 12 amino acids.

J is TRBJ2-5 and V is TRBV5-6; TRBD1 aligns across 12 bases. Germline CDR1 SGHDT, CDR2 YYEEEE. CDR3 length: 17 residues. J gave up 5 bases and V 3 bases, and 11 bases lay outside the gene matches. The chain's CDR3 is CASSSRDGTGGGETQYF. DNA for the CDR3: TGTGCCAGCAGCTCCCGCGACGGGACAGGGGGCGGTGAGACCCAGTACTTC.

This chain links TRBV3-1 (or the pseudogene TRBV3-2) with TRBJ1-2, with D maybe TRBD1 (5 bases). The CDR3 runs 15 residues. Germline CDR1 LGHDT, CDR2 YNNKEL (reference sequence). V lost 5 bases and J 0 bases, leaving 13 bases between the germline ends. CDR3 DNA: TGTGCCAGCAGCTCTATTCGGGGGGCTAACTATGGCTACACCTTC. This translates into CASSSIRGANYGYTF.

This chain connects TRBV5-1 to TRBJ2-3, with TRBD2 as a possible D gene (8 bases). The CDR3 has 19 residues. Germline CDR1 SGHRS, CDR2 YFSETQ. The germline V and J ends were trimmed by 4 bases and 5 bases, with 29 bases remaining between them. The DNA for the CDR3 is TGCGCCAGCAGCCCACCCAGGGGGGAGGAGCGGGGGAAACGAGATACGCAGTATTTT. It codes for CASSPPRGEERGKRDTQYF.

The J gene is TRBJ1-6, the V gene TRBV10-1, with D possibly being TRBD1 (5 bases). The CDR3 is made up of 18 amino acids. Germline assignment: CDR1 WNHNN and CDR2 SYGVQD (reference sequence). V shed 2 bases and J shed 5 bases, with 19 bases lying between them. This CDR3 is CASSEPEGCSGDNSPLHF. The CDR3 DNA follows: TGCGCCAGCAGTGAGCCGGAGGGGTGTAGTGGGGATAATTCACCCCTCCACTTT.